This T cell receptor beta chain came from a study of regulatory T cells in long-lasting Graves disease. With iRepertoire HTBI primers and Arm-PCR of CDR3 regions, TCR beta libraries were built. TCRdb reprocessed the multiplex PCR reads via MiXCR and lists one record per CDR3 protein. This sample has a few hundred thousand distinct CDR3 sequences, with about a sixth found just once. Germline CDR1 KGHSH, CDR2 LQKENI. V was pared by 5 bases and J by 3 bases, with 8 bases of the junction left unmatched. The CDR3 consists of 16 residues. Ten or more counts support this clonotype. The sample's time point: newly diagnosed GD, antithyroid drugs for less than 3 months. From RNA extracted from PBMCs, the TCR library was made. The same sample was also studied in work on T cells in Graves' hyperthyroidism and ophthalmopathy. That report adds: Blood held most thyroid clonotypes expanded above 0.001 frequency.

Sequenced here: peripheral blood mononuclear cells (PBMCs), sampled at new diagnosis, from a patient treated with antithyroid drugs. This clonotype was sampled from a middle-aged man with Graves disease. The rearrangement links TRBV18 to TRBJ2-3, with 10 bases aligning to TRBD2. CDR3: CASSKSGGARTDTQYF. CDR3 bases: TGTGCCAGCTCAAAGAGCGGGGGGGCCCGTACAGATACGCAGTATTTT.